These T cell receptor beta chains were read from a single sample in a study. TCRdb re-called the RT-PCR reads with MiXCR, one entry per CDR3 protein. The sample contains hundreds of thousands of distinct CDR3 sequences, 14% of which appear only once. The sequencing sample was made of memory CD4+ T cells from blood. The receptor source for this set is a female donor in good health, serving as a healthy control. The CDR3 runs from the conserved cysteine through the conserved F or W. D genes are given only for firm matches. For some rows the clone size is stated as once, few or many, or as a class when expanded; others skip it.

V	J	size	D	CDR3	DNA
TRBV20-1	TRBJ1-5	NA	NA	CSARVTGYNQPQHF	TGCAGTGCTAGAGTCACAGGGTACAATCAGCCCCAGCATTTT
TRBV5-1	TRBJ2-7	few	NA	CASSSGTRAYEQYF	TGCGCCAGCAGCTCCGGGACACGAGCCTACGAGCAGTACTTC
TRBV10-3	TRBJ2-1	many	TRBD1	CAINGVGQGTGEQFF	TGTGCCATCAATGGTGTGGGACAGGGGACGGGTGAGCAGTTCTTC
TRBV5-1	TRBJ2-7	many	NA	CASSLGLLSGRHEQYF	TGCGCCAGCAGCTTGGGGCTACTCTCGGGTAGGCACGAGCAGTACTTC
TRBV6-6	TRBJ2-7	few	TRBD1	CASSYTGQGSEQYF	TGTGCCAGCAGTTACACGGGACAGGGGAGTGAGCAGTACTTC
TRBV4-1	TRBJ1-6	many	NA	CASSQEIPGNNSPLHF	TGCGCCAGCAGCCAAGAAATTCCCGGAAATAATTCACCCCTCCACTTT
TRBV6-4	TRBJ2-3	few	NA	CASSEGTSTDTQYF	TGTGCCAGCAGTGAAGGGACTAGCACAGATACGCAGTATTTT
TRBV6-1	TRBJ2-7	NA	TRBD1	CASSEMTGSSYEQYF	TGTGCCAGCAGTGAGATGACAGGGAGCTCCTACGAGCAGTACTTC
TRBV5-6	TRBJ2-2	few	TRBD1	CASTFGLGQGGSGELFF	TGTGCCAGCACCTTCGGACTGGGACAGGGCGGGTCCGGGGAGCTGTTTTTT
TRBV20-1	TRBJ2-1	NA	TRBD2	CSAPRGSGSYNEQFF	TGCAGTGCTCCCCGGGGTAGCGGGTCCTACAATGAGCAGTTCTTC
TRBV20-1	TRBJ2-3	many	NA	CSAPRGGTDTQYF	TGCAGTGCCCCGAGGGGAGGCACAGATACGCAGTATTTT
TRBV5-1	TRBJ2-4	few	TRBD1	CASSLGTGTTDGIQYF	TGCGCCAGCAGCTTAGGGACAGGGACAACCGACGGCATTCAGTACTTC
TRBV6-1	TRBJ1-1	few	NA	CASSEQGPNTEAFF	TGTGCCAGCAGTGAACAGGGACCGAACACTGAAGCTTTCTTT
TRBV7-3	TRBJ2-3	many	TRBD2	CASSSRLAGSDTQYF	TGTGCCAGCAGCTCGAGACTAGCGGGCTCAGATACGCAGTATTTT
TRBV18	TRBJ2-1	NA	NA	CASSRDSDPGNEQFF	TGTGCCAGCTCACGAGATTCCGACCCGGGGAATGAGCAGTTCTTC
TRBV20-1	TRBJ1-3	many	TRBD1	CSGEGANGNTIYF	TGCAGTGGGGAGGGGGCGAATGGAAACACCATATATTTT
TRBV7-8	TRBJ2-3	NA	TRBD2	CASSLAGGLGADTQYF	TGTGCCAGCAGCTTAGCGGGAGGACTAGGGGCAGATACGCAGTATTTT
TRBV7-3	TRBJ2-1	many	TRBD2	CASSNDGLAGYNEQFF	TGTGCCAGCAGCAATGACGGACTAGCGGGGTACAATGAGCAGTTCTTC
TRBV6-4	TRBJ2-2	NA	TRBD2	CASSSEAGVTGELFF	TGTGCCAGCTCCTCGGAAGCGGGAGTTACCGGGGAGCTGTTTTTT
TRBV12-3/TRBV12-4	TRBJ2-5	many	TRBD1	CASTQDRGGTQYF	TGTGCCAGCACCCAAGACAGGGGGGGGACCCAGTACTTC
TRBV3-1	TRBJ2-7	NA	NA	CASSPRSVSYEQYF	TGTGCCAGCAGCCCCAGGAGCGTCTCCTACGAGCAGTACTTC
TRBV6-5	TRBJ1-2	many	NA	CASSYDRSYGYTF	TGTGCCAGCAGTTACGACAGGAGCTATGGCTACACCTTC
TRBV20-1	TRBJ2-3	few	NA	CSATTGTDTQYF	TGCAGTGCTACGACTGGCACAGATACGCAGTATTTT
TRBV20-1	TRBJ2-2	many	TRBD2	CSAPGGSGRREAGELFF	TGCAGTGCCCCGGGGGGTAGCGGGAGAAGGGAAGCCGGGGAGCTGTTTTTT
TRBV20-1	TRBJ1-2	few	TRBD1	CSARRKAERGGDRGSYGYTF	TGCAGTGCTAGAAGGAAGGCCGAGCGGGGTGGGGACAGGGGATCGTATGGCTACACCTTC
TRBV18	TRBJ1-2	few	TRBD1	CASSQRQGEYGYTF	TGTGCCAGCTCCCAGAGACAGGGAGAATATGGCTACACCTTC
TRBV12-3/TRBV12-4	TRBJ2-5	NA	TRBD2	CASRPRASGGASETQYF	TGTGCCAGCAGACCGAGGGCCAGCGGGGGGGCCTCGGAGACCCAGTACTTC
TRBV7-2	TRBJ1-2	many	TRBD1	CASSQGAGYGYTF	TGTGCCAGCAGCCAGGGGGCTGGGTATGGCTACACCTTC
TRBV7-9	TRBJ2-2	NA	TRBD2	CAGILAGVAMPGELFF	TGTGCCGGAATACTAGCGGGAGTCGCGATGCCCGGGGAGCTGTTTTTT
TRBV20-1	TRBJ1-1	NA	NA	CSARGNAPGESTEAFF	TGCAGTGCTAGGGGGAACGCACCAGGGGAGTCCACTGAAGCTTTCTTT
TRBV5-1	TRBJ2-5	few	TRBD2	CASSLAGTSGTYWETQYF	TGCGCCAGCAGCTTGGCCGGGACTAGCGGGACTTATTGGGAGACCCAGTACTTC
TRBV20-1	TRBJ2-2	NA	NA	CSASDLNTGELFF	TGCAGTGCTAGTGACTTGAACACCGGGGAGCTGTTTTTT
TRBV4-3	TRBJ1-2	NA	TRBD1	CASSQQGQGTYGYTF	TGCGCCAGCAGCCAACAGGGACAGGGGACCTATGGCTACACCTTC
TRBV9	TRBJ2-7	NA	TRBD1	CASSVGGDSYEQYF	TGTGCCAGCAGCGTAGGAGGGGACAGCTACGAGCAGTACTTC
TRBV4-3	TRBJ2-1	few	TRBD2	CASSQETSGTRQFF	TGCGCCAGCAGCCAAGAAACTAGCGGGACCCGTCAGTTCTTC
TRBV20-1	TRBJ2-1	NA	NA	CSASDSYNEQFF	TGCAGTGCAAGCGACAGTTACAATGAGCAGTTCTTC
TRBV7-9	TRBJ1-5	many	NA	CASSFGTSGQPQHF	TGTGCCAGCAGCTTTGGGACGTCGGGTCAGCCCCAGCATTTT
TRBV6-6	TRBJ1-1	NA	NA	CASSSGGSAEAFF	TGTGCCAGCAGTTCCGGGGGGAGCGCTGAAGCTTTCTTT
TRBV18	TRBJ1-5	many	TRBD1	CASSPTGDPNQPQHF	TGTGCCAGCTCACCAACAGGGGACCCTAATCAGCCCCAGCATTTT
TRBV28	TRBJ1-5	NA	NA	CASSFQQEQPQHF	TGTGCCAGCAGTTTCCAACAAGAACAGCCCCAGCATTTT
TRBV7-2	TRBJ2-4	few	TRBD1	CASSLEGQIQYF	TGTGCCAGCAGCTTAGAGGGACAGATTCAGTACTTC
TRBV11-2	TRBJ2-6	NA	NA	CASSLNPGPGTGANVLTF	TGTGCCAGCAGCTTGAATCCGGGCCCTGGGACTGGGGCCAACGTCCTGACTTTC
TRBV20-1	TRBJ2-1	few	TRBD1	CSARGDRGLEQFF	TGCAGTGCTAGAGGCGACAGGGGGCTAGAGCAGTTCTTC
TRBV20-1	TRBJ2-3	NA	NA	CSASLRGFATDTQYF	TGCAGTGCTAGTCTTAGGGGGTTTGCCACAGATACGCAGTATTTT